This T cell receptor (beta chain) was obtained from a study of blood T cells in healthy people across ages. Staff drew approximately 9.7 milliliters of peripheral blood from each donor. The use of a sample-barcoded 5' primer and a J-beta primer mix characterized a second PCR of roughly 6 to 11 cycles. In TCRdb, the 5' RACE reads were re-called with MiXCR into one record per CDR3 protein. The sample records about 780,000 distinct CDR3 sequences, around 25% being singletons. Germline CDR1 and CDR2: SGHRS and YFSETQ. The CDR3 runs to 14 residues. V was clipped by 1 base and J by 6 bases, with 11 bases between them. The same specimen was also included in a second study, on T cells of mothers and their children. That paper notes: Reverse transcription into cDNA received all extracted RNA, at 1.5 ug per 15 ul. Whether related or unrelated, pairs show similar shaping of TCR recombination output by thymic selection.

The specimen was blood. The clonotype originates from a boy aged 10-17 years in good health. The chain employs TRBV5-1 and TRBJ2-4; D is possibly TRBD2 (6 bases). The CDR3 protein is CASSLYTAGNIQYF. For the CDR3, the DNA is TGCGCCAGCAGCTTGTATACAGCGGGAAACATTCAGTACTTC.